Listed below are T cell receptor beta chains from one sample, sequenced in a study of control samples from healthy donors and cancer patients. Assay used: immunoSEQ multiplex PCR; TCRdb lists only in-frame clones, some missing. The sample consists of tens of thousands of clones, about 90% of them appearing once. Sequencing was performed on blood. The receptors come from a middle-aged man in good health. The CDR3 runs from the conserved cysteine through the conserved F or W. Each record gives: clone size, D gene, V gene, J gene, CDR3 protein, CDR3 DNA. A D gene is named only where the DNA matches it firmly. Clone size is shown for a subset of rows, as once, few, many or a class of expanded clone.

>NA|TRBD1|TRBV2|TRBJ1-1
CASSDVEGATEAFF
TGTGCCAGCAGTGATGTCGAGGGGGCGACTGAAGCTTTCTTT
>NA|NA|TRBV7-2|TRBJ1-3
CASSLMTARLSGNTIYF
TGTGCCAGCAGCTTAATGACAGCACGCCTCTCTGGAAACACCATATATTTT
>NA|TRBD1|TRBV5-1|TRBJ2-2
CATAAQTGRRTGELFF
TGCGCCACCGCGGCCCAGACAGGGCGAAGGACCGGGGAGCTGTTTTTT
>NA|NA|TRBV11-3|TRBJ1-1
CASSYGTGVGEAFF
TGTGCCAGCAGCTACGGGACCGGGGTTGGTGAAGCTTTCTTT
>NA|TRBD1|TRBV7-2|TRBJ1-3
CASSLSRGLNTIYF
TGTGCCAGCAGCTTAAGCAGGGGGCTCAACACCATATATTTT
>NA|NA|TRBV23-1|TRBJ2-1
CASSQGHPNVYNEQFF
TGCGCCAGCAGTCAAGGCCACCCGAATGTATACAATGAGCAGTTCTTC
>NA|NA|TRBV6-5|TRBJ1-2
CASRDGFNYGYTF
TGTGCCAGCAGGGACGGATTTAACTATGGCTACACCTTC
>NA|TRBD1|TRBV7-9|TRBJ2-2
CASIPRQGYTGELFF
TGTGCCAGCATCCCCCGACAGGGGTACACCGGGGAGCTGTTTTTT
>NA|NA|TRBV11-2|TRBJ1-1
CASRLNTEAFF
TGTGCCAGCAGATTGAACACTGAAGCTTTCTTT
>NA|NA|TRBV4-1|TRBJ1-1
CASSHPGRMNTEAFF
TGCGCCAGCAGCCACCCGGGACGGATGAACACTGAAGCTTTCTTT
>NA|TRBD1|TRBV5-6|TRBJ1-5
CASSLGQVNQPQHF
TGTGCCAGCAGCCTCGGACAGGTCAATCAGCCCCAGCATTTT
>few|NA|TRBV3-1/TRBV3-2|TRBJ2-2
CASCPDFRGSGELFF
TGTGCCAGCTGCCCCGACTTCCGGGGAAGCGGGGAGCTGTTTTTT
>NA|TRBD1|TRBV5-6|TRBJ1-1
CASSLGTGEWKAFF
TGTGCCAGCAGCTTAGGGACAGGGGAATGGAAAGCTTTCTTT
>NA|TRBD1|TRBV19|TRBJ1-5
CASSPRDRGNQPQHF
TGTGCCAGTAGTCCGAGAGACAGGGGCAATCAGCCCCAGCATTTT
>NA|NA|TRBV7-3|TRBJ2-1
CASSHTAGEQFF
TGTGCCAGCAGCCACACCGCGGGGGAGCAGTTCTTC
>once|NA|TRBV20-1|TRBJ2-5
CSARAPETQYF
TGCAGTGCTAGAGCCCCTGAGACCCAGTACTTC
>NA|NA|TRBV18|TRBJ2-5
CASSPRIQETQYF
TGTGCCAGCTCACCGCGCATCCAAGAGACCCAGTACTTC
>NA|NA|TRBV7-6|TRBJ1-6
CASSPRQSGEYSPLHF
TGTGCCAGCAGCCCCCGACAATCAGGGGAGTATTCACCCCTCCACTTT
>NA|NA|TRBV10-3|TRBJ2-3
CAISDEITQYF
TGTGCCATCAGTGATGAGATAACGCAGTATTTT
>NA|NA|TRBV4-1|TRBJ1-3
CASSQDRTPRNTIYF
TGCGCCAGCAGCCAAGATCGTACCCCCAGAAACACCATATATTTT
>NA|NA|TRBV18|TRBJ2-5
CASSLGWETQYF
TGTGCCAGCTCACTAGGGTGGGAGACCCAGTACTTC
>NA|NA|TRBV5-4|TRBJ2-1
CASSLGGGRYYNEQFF
TGTGCCAGCAGCTTGGGGGGCGGACGGTACTACAATGAGCAGTTCTTC
>once|NA|TRBV11-2|TRBJ2-5
CASSLEGLRTETQYF
TGTGCCAGCAGCTTAGAGGGGCTTCGGACGGAGACCCAGTACTTC
>NA|NA|TRBV19|TRBJ1-1
CASSISGQTRARGFF
TGTGCCAGTAGTATATCAGGACAGACCCGTGCAAGAGGTTTCTTT
>NA|NA|TRBV24-1|TRBJ2-7
CATTDTVRNGRNVDEQYF
TGTGCCACCACCGATACGGTCAGAAATGGAAGAAATGTGGACGAGCAGTACTTC
>NA|NA|TRBV28|TRBJ1-3
CASTSSRLSSGNTIYF
TGTGCCAGCACCTCCTCCCGACTGAGCTCTGGAAACACCATATATTTT
>NA|NA|TRBV11-3|TRBJ1-1
CASSSRTGRGTEAFF
TGTGCCAGCAGCTCGCGGACCGGCCGCGGGACTGAAGCTTTCTTT
>NA|NA|TRBV2|TRBJ1-3
CASSEAGVRGNTIYF
TGTGCCAGCAGTGAGGCAGGGGTTCGAGGAAACACCATATATTTT
>NA|NA|TRBV9|TRBJ2-2
CASSVVVTGELFF
TGTGCCAGCAGCGTAGTGGTAACCGGGGAGCTGTTTTTT
>once|NA|TRBV11-2|TRBJ2-3
CASSLFSRNTDTQYF
TGTGCCAGCAGCTTATTTAGCAGGAACACAGATACGCAGTATTTT
>NA|NA|TRBV6-1|TRBJ2-7
CASSELAWRSGSYEQYF
TGTGCCAGCAGTGAACTTGCTTGGAGATCCGGATCCTACGAGCAGTACTTC
>NA|NA|TRBV4-2|TRBJ1-1
CASSQDRAPMGPEAFF
TGTGCCAGCAGCCAAGATAGGGCACCTATGGGTCCTGAAGCTTTCTTT